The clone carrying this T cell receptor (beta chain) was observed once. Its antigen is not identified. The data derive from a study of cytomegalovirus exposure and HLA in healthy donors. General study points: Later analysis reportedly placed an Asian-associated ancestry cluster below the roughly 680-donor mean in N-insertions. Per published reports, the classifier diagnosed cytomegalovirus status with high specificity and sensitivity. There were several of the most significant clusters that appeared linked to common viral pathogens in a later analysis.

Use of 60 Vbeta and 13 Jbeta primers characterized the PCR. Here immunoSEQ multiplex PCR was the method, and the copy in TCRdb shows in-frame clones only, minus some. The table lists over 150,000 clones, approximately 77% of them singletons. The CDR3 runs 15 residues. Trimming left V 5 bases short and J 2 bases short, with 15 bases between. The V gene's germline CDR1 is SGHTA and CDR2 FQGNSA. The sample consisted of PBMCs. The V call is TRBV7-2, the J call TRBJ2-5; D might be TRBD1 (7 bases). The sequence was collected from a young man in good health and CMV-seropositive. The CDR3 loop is CASSLQGGKQETQYF. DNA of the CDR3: TGTGCCAGCAGCCTGCAGGGGGGAAAACAAGAGACCCAGTACTTC.